These 3 T cell receptor beta chains originate from one sample sequenced in a study of blood T cell repertoires in COVID-19. Sequencing was performed with immunoSEQ multiplex PCR; in TCRdb, only in-frame clones are kept and a portion is missing. Among tens of thousands of clones listed, 85% to 95% were seen once. The sequencing sample was made of peripheral blood. The receptors stem from a man aged 65-85 years with active COVID-19.

The V gene is TRBV5-1, the J gene TRBJ2-3, with 15 nucleotides matching TRBD2. The CDR3 sequence is 15 residues long. The V gene end was trimmed by 3 bases and the J gene end by 6 bases; junction bases not matched to a gene: 2. Germline loops: CDR1 SGHRS, CDR2 YFSETQ. CDR3 in DNA: TGCGCCAGCAGCTCCGGACTAGCGGGGGGGGATACGCAGTATTTT. Translating it yields CASSSGLAGGDTQYF.

J is TRBJ2-2 and V is TRBV14; perhaps TRBD1 as D (6 bases). Trimming shortened V by 3 bases and J by 3 bases, and 11 bases separated the two germline ends. Germline loops: CDR1 SGHDN, CDR2 FVKESK. The CDR3 consists of 15 residues. CDR3 amino acids: CASSHRGRYTGELFF. CDR3 DNA sequence: TGTGCCAGCAGCCACAGGGGACGATACACCGGGGAGCTGTTTTTT. Looking up the rest from reference TRBV14 and TRBJ2-2 gives the full variable domain: EAGVTQFPSHSVIEKGQTVTLRCDPISGHDNLYWYRRVMGKEIKFLLHFVKESKQDESGMPNNRFLAERTGGTYSTLKVQPAELEDSGVYFCASSHRGRYTGELFFGEGSRLTVL.

The chain is built from TRBV6-2 or TRBV6-3 and TRBJ1-2; D possibly corresponds to TRBD1 (5 bases). The CDR3 has 15 amino acids. The germline V gene encodes CDR1 MNHEY and CDR2 SVGEGT. The V end was cut by 2 bases, the J end by 4 bases, with 14 bases between. Written as DNA, the CDR3 is TGTGCCAGCAGTTACCAGGGCAGGGTACTCTATGGCTACACCTTC. Translation gives CASSYQGRVLYGYTF.